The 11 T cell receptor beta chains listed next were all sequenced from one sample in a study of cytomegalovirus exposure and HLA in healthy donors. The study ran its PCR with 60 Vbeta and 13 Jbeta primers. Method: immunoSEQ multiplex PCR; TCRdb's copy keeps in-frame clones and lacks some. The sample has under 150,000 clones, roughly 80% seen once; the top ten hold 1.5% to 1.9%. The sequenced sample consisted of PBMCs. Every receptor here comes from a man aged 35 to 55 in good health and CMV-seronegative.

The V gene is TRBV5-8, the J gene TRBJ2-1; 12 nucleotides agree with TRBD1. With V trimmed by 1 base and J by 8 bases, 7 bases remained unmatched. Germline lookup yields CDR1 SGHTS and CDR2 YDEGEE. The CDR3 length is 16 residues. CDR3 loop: CASSLRGQGALDEQFF. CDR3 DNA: TGTGCCAGCAGCTTGAGGGGACAGGGGGCCCTGGATGAGCAGTTCTTC.

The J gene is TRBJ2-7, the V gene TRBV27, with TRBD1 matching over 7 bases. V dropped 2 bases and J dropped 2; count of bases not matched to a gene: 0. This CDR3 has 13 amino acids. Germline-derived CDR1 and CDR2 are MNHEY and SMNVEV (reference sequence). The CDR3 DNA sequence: TGTGCCAGCAGTTTAAGGGGGCCCTACGAGCAGTACTTC. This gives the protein CASSLRGPYEQYF.

The CDR3 DNA sequence: TGTGCCAGCAGCCCCACAGGGGGTAGGCCCTACGAGCAGTACTTC. This sequence encodes CASSPTGGRPYEQYF. This sequence joins TRBV7-9 and TRBJ2-7; 8 bases are a match to TRBD1. The germline CDR1 and CDR2 sequences are SEHNR and FQNEAQ (reference sequence). V gave up 5 bases and J gave up 2 bases; unmatched junction bases: 8. This CDR3 is 15 amino acids long.

The CDR3 is CAISSTDRGNTEAFF. The CDR3 DNA reads TGTGCCATCAGTAGCACCGACAGGGGGAACACTGAAGCTTTCTTT. The gene calls are TRBV10-3 and TRBJ1-1, with 8 bases identical to TRBD1. The CDR3 extends over 15 amino acids. Germline-derived CDR1 and CDR2 are ENHRY and SYGVKD. The trim removed 5 bases at V and 1 base at J, leaving 6 bases unmatched.

CDR3 DNA: TGTGCCAGCAGTTCCCCAATGGGGGGCAATGAGCAGTTCTTC. It is translated as CASSSPMGGNEQFF. This chain links TRBV6-5 with TRBJ2-1; D is perhaps TRBD2 (6 bases). Germline CDR1 MNHEY, CDR2 SVGAGI. Trimming pared 4 bases from V and 6 bases from J, leaving 13 bases between. CDR3 length: 14 amino acids.

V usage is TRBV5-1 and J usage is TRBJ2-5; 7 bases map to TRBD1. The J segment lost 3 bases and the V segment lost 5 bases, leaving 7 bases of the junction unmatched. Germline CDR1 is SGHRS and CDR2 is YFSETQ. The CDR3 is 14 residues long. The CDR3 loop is CASRRTGTEETQYF. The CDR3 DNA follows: TGCGCCAGCAGAAGAACCGGGACAGAAGAGACCCAGTACTTC.

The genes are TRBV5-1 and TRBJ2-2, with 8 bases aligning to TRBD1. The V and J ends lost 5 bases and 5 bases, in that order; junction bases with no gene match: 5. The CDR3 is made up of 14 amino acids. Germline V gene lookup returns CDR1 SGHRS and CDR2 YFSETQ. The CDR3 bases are TGCGCCAGCAGGTTGACAGGGGAGACCGGGGAGCTGTTTTTT. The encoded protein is CASRLTGETGELFF.

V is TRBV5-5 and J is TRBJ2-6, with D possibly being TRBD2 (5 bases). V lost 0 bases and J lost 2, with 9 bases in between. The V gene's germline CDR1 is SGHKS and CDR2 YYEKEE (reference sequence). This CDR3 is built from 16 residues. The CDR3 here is CASSLELEAGANVLTF. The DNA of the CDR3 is TGTGCCAGCAGCTTGGAGTTGGAGGCTGGGGCCAACGTCCTGACTTTC.

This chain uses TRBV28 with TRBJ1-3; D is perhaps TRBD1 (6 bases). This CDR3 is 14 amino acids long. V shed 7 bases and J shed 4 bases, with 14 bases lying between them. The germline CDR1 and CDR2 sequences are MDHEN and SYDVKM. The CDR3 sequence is CASTINQGGNTIYF. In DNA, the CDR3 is TGTGCCAGCACCATCAACCAGGGGGGAAACACCATATATTTT.

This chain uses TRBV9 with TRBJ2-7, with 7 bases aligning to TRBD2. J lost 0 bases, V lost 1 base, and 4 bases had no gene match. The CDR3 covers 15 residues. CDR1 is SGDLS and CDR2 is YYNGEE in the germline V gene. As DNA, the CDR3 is TGTGCCAGCAGCGTAAGGGAGGGGTCCTCCTACGAGCAGTACTTC. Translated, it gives CASSVREGSSYEQYF. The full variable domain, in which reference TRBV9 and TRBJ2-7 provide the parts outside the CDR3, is DSGVTQTPKHLITATGQRVTLRCSPRSGDLSVYWYQQSLDQGLQFLIQYYNGEERAKGNILERFSAQQFPDLHSELNLSSLELGDSALYFCASSVREGSSYEQYFGPGTRLTVT.

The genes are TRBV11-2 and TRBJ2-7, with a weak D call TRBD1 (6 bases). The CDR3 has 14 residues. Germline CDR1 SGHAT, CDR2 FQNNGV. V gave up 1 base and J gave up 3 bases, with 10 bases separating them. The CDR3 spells CASSLGDTYYEQYF. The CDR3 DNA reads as TGTGCCAGCAGCTTAGGGGACACATACTACGAGCAGTACTTC.